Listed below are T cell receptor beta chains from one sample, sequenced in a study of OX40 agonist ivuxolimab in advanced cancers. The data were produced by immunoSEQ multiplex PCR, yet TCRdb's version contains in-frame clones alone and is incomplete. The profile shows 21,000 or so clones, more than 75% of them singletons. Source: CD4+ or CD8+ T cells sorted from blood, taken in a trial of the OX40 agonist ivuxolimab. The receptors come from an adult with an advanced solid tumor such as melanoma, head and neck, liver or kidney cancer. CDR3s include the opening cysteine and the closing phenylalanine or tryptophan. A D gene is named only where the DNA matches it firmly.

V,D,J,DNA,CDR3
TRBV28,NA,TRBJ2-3,TGTGCCAGCAGTTTGTTAATATTACGAGTTAGTGTTGCCACAGATACGCAGTATTTT,CASSLLILRVSVATDTQYF
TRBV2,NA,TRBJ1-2,TGTGCCAGCAGTGAAGCCGAGGCAGCCTTCTATGGCTACACCTTC,CASSEAEAAFYGYTF
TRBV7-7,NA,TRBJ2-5,TGTGCCAGCATCCCCCGGGAAGAGACCCAGTACTTC,CASIPREETQYF
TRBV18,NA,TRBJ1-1,TGTGCCAGCTCACCAGCTCAAGGAGGCACTGAAGCTTTCTTT,CASSPAQGGTEAFF
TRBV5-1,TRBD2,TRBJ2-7,TGCGCCAGCAGCTTGCTCCAACCGGGGGGATACGAGCAGTACTTC,CASSLLQPGGYEQYF
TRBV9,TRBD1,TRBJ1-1,TGTGCCAGCAGCCCCCCCGGGGACAGGTCCCCTCGAGCTTTCTTT,CASSPPGDRSPRAFF
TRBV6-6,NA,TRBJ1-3,TGTGCCAGCAGTTACGCAGGGAATGGAAACACCATATATTTT,CASSYAGNGNTIYF
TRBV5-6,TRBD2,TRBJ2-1,TGTGCCAGCAGCTGGGGTAAAGGACTAGCGGGTGAGCAGTTCTTC,CASSWGKGLAGEQFF
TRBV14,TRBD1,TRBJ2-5,TGTGCCAGCAGCCAATGGGACAGGGGGCGAGAGACCCAGTACTTC,CASSQWDRGRETQYF
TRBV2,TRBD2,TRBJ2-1,TGTGCCAGCAGTGGAGGGACTAGCGGGCACAATGAGCAGTTCTTC,CASSGGTSGHNEQFF
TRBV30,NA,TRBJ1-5,TGTGCCTGGAGTGTATTGGGAAATAGCAATCAGCCCCAGCATTTT,CAWSVLGNSNQPQHF
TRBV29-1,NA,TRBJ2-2,TGCAGCGCCGTGAATGTCTTCACCGGGGAGCTGTTTTTT,CSAVNVFTGELFF
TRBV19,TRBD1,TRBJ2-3,TGTGCCAGTAGTGGGGGAGGGACAGGGCGTAGCACAGATACGCAGTATTTT,CASSGGGTGRSTDTQYF
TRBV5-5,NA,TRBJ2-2,TGTGCCAGCAGCGGAGGCAGGGACGGCAGCACCGGGGAGCTGTTTTTT,CASSGGRDGSTGELFF